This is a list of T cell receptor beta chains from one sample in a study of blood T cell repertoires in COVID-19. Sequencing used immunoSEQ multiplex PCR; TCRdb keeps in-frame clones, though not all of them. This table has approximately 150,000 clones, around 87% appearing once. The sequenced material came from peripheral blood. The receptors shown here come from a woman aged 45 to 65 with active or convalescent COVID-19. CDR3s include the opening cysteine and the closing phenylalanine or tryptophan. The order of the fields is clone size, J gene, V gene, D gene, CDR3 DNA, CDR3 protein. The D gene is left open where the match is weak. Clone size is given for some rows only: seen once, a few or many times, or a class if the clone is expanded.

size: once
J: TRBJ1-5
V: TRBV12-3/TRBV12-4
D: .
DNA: TGTGCCAGCAGTTTTTCGGGGAATCAGCCCCAGCATTTT
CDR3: CASSFSGNQPQHF

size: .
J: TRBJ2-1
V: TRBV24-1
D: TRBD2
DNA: TGTGCCACCAGTGATTCTGGACTAGCCCTCAATGAGCAGTTCTTC
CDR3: CATSDSGLALNEQFF

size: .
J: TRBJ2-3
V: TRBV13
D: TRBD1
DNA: TGTGCCAGCAGCCCACCCCAGGGGGCGCAGTATTTT
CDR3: CASSPPQGAQYF

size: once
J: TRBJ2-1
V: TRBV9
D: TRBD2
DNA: TGTGCCAGCAGCACCCGGACTAGCGGAACGCACAGCTCCTACAATGAGCAGTTCTTC
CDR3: CASSTRTSGTHSSYNEQFF

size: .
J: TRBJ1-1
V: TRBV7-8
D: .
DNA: TGTGCCAGCAGCCCACCTCGCGGGAACACTGAAGCTTTCTTT
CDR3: CASSPPRGNTEAFF

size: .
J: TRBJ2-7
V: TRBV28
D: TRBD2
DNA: TGTGCCAGCAGTGCCCCCGGGGGGAAGTCCTACGAGCAGTACTTC
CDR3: CASSAPGGKSYEQYF

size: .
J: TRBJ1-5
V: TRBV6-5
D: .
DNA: TGTGCCAGCAGTTCCAACAATCAGCCCCAGCATTTT
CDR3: CASSSNNQPQHF

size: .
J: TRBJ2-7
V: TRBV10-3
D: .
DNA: TGTGCCATCAGTGACCCTATCTTGACAGATTCCTACGAGCAGTACTTC
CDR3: CAISDPILTDSYEQYF

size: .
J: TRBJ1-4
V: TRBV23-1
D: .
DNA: TGCGCCAGCAGTCAATCGTGGGAGCGGCCTCTATCGCCGGGGGATGAAAAACTGTTTTTT
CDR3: CASSQSWERPLSPGDEKLFF

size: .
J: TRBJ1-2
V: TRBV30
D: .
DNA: TGTGCCTGGAGGTTCAGCGTCCATGGCTACACCTTC
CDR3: CAWRFSVHGYTF

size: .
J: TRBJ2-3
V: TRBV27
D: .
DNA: TGTGCCAGCAGTACCGGGTCAGCAGATACGCAGTATTTT
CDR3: CASSTGSADTQYF

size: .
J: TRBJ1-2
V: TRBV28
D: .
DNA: TGTGCCAGCAGTTTTTCCGGGGGGCTTGATGGCTACACCTTC
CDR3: CASSFSGGLDGYTF

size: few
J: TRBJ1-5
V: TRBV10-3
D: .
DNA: TGTGCCATCAGTGGGACCGGGGATCAGCCCCAGCATTTT
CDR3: CAISGTGDQPQHF

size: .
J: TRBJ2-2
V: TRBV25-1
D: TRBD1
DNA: TGTGCCAGCAGTCTAGCAGGGGGCCGGGGGGAGCTGTTTTTT
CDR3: CASSLAGGRGELFF

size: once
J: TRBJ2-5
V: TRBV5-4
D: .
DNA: TGTGCCAGCAGCTCATTCAAGGGGCGGTTAGAGACCCAGTACTTC
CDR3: CASSSFKGRLETQYF

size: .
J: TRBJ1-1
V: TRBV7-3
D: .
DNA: TGTGCCAGCAGCTCCGGGGGATCGGCTGAAGCTTTCTTT
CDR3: CASSSGGSAEAFF

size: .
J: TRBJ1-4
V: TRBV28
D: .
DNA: TGTGCCAGCAGCCTGGCCCCGTTCGTTAGAGGGGAAAAACTGTTTTTT
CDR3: CASSLAPFVRGEKLFF

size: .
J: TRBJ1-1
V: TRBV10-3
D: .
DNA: TGTGCCATCTCGTCCGGGGGAATGGCTGAAGCTTTCTTT
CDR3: CAISSGGMAEAFF

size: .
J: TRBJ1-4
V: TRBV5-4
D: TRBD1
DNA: TGTGCCAGCAGCAGACAGGGCGCTTCTAATGAAAAACTGTTTTTT
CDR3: CASSRQGASNEKLFF

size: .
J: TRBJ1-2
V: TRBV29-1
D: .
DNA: TGCAGCGTACAGGTCAACACTGGCTACACCTTC
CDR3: CSVQVNTGYTF

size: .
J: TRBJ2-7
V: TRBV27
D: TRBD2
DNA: TGTGCCAGCAGTCCCGGACTAGCGGGAGGCTCTTCCTACGAGCAGTACTTC
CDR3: CASSPGLAGGSSYEQYF

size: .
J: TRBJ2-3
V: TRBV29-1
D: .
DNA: TGCAGCGTTGAAGATTGGGAGAGAGATACGCAGTATTTT
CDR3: CSVEDWERDTQYF

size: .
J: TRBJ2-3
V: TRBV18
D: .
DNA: TGTGCCAGCTCACAACAGGGTTACACAGATACGCAGTATTTT
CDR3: CASSQQGYTDTQYF

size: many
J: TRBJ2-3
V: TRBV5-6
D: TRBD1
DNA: TGTGCCAGCAGGGATGGGACAGGGTTGACAGATACGCAGTATTTT
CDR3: CASRDGTGLTDTQYF

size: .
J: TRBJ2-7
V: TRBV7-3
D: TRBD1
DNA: TGTGCCAGCAGCCAGGGACAGGGTGCCTACGGGCAGTACTTC
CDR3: CASSQGQGAYGQYF

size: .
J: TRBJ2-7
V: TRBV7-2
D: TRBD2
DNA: TGTGCCAGCAGCTTAAAAGGCACTAGCGGGAGTCTTTCCTACGAGCAGTACTTC
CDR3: CASSLKGTSGSLSYEQYF

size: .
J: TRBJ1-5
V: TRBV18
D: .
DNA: TGTGCCAGCGGGGGGGGAAGCAATCAGCCCCAGCATTTT
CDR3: CASGGGSNQPQHF

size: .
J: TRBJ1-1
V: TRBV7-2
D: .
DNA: TGTGCCAGCAGCCGGGACTGGGCTCGGAACACTGAAGCTTTCTTT
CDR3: CASSRDWARNTEAFF

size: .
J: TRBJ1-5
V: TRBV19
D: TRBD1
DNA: TGTGCCAGCCAGGGGGGAAGTAATCAGCCCCAGCATTTT
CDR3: CASQGGSNQPQHF

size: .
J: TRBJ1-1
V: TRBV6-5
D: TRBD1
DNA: TGTGCCAGCAGAGGCGCCGGACAGGGTAAGACTGAAGCTTTCTTT
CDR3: CASRGAGQGKTEAFF

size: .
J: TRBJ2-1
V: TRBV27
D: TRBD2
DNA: TGTGCCAGCAGTTCTGGGGGGGGTACCTACAATGAGCAGTTCTTC
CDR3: CASSSGGGTYNEQFF

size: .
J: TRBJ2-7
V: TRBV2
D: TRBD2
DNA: TGTGCCAGCAGTTCCCCTAGCGGGACCTTTTCCTACGAGCAGTACTTC
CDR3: CASSSPSGTFSYEQYF

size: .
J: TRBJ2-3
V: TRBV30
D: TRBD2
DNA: TGTGCCTGGAGTGTACCGGGACTAGCCGGCACAGATACGCAGTATTTT
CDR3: CAWSVPGLAGTDTQYF

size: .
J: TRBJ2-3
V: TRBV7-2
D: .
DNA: TGTGCCAGCAGCCCTCACTATGGCGCCCTCAGCACAGATACGCAGTATTTT
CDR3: CASSPHYGALSTDTQYF

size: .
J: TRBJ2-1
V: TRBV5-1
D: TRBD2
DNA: TGCGCCAGCAGCTTGGGTAGCGGGAGTAAAAATGAGCAGTTCTTC
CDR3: CASSLGSGSKNEQFF

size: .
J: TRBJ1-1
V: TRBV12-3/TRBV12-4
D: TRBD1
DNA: TGTGCCAGCAGTTATTACAGGGGCACTGAAGCTTTCTTT
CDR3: CASSYYRGTEAFF

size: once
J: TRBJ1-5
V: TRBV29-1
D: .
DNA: TGCAGCGTTAGAATTGGGGCCAGCGGAGGGTATCAGCCCCAGCATTTT
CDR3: CSVRIGASGGYQPQHF

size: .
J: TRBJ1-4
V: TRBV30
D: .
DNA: TGTGCCTGGGGGGAGGGTGTACGGGGAGAAAAACTGTTTTTT
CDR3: CAWGEGVRGEKLFF

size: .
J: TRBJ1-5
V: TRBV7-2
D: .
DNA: TGTGCCAGCAGCTTAGGAAGGGGTAATCAGCCCCAGCATTTT
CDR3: CASSLGRGNQPQHF

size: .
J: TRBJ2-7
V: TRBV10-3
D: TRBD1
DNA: TGTGCCATCAGGTTGGGACAGGGTAGCGAGCAGTACTTC
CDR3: CAIRLGQGSEQYF

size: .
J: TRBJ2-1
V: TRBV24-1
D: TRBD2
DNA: TGTGCCACCAGTGATGCCTCGCGGGGGGATGAGCAGTTCTTC
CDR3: CATSDASRGDEQFF

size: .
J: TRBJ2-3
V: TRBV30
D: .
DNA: TGTGCCTGGAGCGGCGGGACGCAGTATTTT
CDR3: CAWSGGTQYF

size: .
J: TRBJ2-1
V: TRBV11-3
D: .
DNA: TGTGCCAGCAGCTTAGGTCTCCAGACAGAGGAGCAGTTCTTC
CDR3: CASSLGLQTEEQFF

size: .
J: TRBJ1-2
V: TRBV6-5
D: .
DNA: TGTGCCAGCAGTTACGGGGAGGGTGGCTATGGCTACACCTTC
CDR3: CASSYGEGGYGYTF

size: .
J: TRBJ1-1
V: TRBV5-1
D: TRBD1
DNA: TGCGCCAGCAGCTCCCGGGACAGGGGATCCACTGAAGCTTTCTTT
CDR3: CASSSRDRGSTEAFF

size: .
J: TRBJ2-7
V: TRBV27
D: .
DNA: TGTGCCAGCAGTTTACGGGGTCCCACCTACGAGCAGTACTTC
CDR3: CASSLRGPTYEQYF

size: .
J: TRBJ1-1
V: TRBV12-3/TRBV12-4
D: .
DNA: TGTGCCAGCAGTTCCTTCTCCACTGAAGCTTTCTTT
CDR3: CASSSFSTEAFF

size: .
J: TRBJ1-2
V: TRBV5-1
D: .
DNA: TGCGCCAGCAGCTTGGCCGGTCCTAACTATGGCTACACCTTC
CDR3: CASSLAGPNYGYTF

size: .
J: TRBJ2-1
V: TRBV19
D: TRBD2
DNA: TGTGCCAGTAGTAAGATGAAGCGGGAGAGATACAATGAGCAGTTCTTC
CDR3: CASSKMKRERYNEQFF

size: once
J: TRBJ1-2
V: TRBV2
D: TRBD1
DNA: TGTGCCAGCAGTGAGGGTCCTGGACAGGGAGACTATGGCTACACCTTC
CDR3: CASSEGPGQGDYGYTF